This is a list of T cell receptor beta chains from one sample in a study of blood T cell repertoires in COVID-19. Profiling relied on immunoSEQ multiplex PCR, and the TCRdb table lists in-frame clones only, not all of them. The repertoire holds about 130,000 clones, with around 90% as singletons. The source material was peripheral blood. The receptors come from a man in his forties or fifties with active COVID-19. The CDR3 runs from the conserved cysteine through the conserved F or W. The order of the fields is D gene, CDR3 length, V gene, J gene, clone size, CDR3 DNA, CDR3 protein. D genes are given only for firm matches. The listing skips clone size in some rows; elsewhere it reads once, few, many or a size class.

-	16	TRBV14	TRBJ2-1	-	TGTGCCAGCAGCCAAGACAGGGCCCTAGGGAATAATGAGCAGTTCTTC	CASSQDRALGNNEQFF
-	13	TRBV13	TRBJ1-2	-	TGTGCCAGCAGCTTACAACAGGTCTATGGCTACACCTTC	CASSLQQVYGYTF
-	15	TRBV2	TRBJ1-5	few	TGTGCCAGCAGTGAAGCGCTTAGGGCGGCCGGGGCCCAGCATTTT	CASSEALRAAGAQHF
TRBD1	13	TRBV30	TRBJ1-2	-	TGTGCCCAGGGGACAGGCATTGGCTATGGCTACACCTTC	CAQGTGIGYGYTF
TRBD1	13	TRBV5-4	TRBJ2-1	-	TGTGCCAGCAGCCCGGACAGGTACAATGAGCAGTTCTTC	CASSPDRYNEQFF
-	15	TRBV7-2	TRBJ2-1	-	TGTGCCAGCAGCGACCAGGAGAGGACTTACAATGAGCAGTTCTTC	CASSDQERTYNEQFF
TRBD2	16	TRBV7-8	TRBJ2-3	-	TGTGCCAGCAGCTTAGACAGACTAGCCCCCACAGATACGCAGTATTTT	CASSLDRLAPTDTQYF
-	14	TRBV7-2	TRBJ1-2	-	TGTGCCAGCAGCCCAGGTGGAGGGCCCTATGGCTACACCTTC	CASSPGGGPYGYTF
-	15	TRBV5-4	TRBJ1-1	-	TGTGCCAGCAGCTTGGTTGGGGGGGTGATCACTGAAGCTTTCTTT	CASSLVGGVITEAFF
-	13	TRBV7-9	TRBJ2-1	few	TGTGCCAGCAGCTTCAGCTCCTACAATGAGCAGTTCTTC	CASSFSSYNEQFF
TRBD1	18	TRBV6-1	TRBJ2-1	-	TGTGCCAGCAGTGAACCCGACAGGGGGTTCTTCTCCTACAATGAGCAGTTCTTC	CASSEPDRGFFSYNEQFF
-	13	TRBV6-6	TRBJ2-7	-	TGTGCCAGCAGTCACGACAGCTCCTACGAGCAGTACTTC	CASSHDSSYEQYF
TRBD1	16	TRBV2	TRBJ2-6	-	TGTGCCAGCAGTGCCGACAGGGCGTCTGGGGCCAACGTCCTGACTTTC	CASSADRASGANVLTF
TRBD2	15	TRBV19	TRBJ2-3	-	TGTGCCAGTAAGGTTTCGGGGGGAAGCACAGATACGCAGTATTTT	CASKVSGGSTDTQYF
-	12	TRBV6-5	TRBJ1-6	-	TGTGCCACCCAGGAAGGGGGTACGGCCCTCCACTTT	CATQEGGTALHF
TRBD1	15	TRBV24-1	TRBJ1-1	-	TGTGCCACCAGTGATCAAGACAGGGTTAACACTGAAGCTTTCTTT	CATSDQDRVNTEAFF